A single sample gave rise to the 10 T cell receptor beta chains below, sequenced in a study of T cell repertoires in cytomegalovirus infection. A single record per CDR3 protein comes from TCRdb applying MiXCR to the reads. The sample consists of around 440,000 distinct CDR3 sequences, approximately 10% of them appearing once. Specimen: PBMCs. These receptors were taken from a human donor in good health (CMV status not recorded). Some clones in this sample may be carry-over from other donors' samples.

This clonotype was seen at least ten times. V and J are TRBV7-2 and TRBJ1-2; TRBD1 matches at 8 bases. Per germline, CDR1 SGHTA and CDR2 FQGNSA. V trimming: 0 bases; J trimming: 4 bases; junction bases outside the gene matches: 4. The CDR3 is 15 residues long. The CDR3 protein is CASSLATGESYGYTF. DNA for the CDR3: TGTGCCAGCAGCTTAGCGACAGGGGAGAGCTATGGCTACACCTTC.

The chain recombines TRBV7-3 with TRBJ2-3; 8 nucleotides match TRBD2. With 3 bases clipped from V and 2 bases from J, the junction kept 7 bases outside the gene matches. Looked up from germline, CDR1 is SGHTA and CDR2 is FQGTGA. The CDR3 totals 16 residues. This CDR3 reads CASSFRGGTTTDTQYF. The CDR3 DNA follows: TGTGCCAGCAGCTTTCGCGGGGGGACAACCACAGATACGCAGTATTTT.

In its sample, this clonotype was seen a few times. CDR3 in amino acids: CASRKSGNTEAFF. The CDR3, as DNA: TGTGCCAGTAGGAAGTCCGGGAACACTGAAGCTTTCTTT. The chain has TRBV19 and TRBJ1-1; D not certain. The CDR3 runs 13 residues. Germline V gene sequence: CDR1 LNHDA, CDR2 SQIVND (reference sequence). V lost 6 bases and J lost 1, with 9 bases in between.

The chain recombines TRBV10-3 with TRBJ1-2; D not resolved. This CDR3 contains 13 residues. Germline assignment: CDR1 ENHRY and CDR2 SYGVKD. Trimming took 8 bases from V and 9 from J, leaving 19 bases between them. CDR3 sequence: CAIGGSERPSYTF. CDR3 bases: TGTGCCATCGGAGGGAGTGAGAGGCCTAGCTACACCTTC.

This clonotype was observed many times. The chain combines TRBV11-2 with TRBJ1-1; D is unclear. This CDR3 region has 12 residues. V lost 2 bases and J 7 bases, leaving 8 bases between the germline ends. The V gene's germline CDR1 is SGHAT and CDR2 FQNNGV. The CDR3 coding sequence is TGTGCCAGCAGCTTAATGGCAGGTGAAGCTTTCTTT. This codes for CASSLMAGEAFF. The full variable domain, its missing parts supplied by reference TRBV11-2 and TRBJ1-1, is EAGVAQSPRYKIIEKRQSVAFWCNPISGHATLYWYQQILGQGPKLLIQFQNNGVVDDSQLPKDRFSAERLKGVDSTLKIQPAKLEDSAVYLCASSLMAGEAFFGQGTRLTVV.

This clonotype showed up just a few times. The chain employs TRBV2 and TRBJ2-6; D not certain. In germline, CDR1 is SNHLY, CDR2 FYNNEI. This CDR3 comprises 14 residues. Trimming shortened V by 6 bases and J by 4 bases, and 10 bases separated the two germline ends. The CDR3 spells CASSKEAGANVLTF. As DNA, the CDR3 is TGTGCCAGCAGCAAGGAAGCAGGGGCCAACGTCCTGACTTTC.

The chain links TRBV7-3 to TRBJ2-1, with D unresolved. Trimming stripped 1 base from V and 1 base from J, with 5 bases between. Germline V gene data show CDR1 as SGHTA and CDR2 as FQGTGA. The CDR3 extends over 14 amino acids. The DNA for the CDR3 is TGTGCCAGCAGCTTAAGCCCTTCCTACAATGAGCAGTTCTTC. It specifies CASSLSPSYNEQFF.

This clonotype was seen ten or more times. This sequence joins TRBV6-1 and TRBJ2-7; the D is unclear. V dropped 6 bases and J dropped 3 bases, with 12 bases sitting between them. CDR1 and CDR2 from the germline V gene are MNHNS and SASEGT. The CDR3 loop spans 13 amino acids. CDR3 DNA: TGTGCCAGCAGATCTCTGGGAAGCTACGAGCAGTACTTC. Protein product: CASRSLGSYEQYF.

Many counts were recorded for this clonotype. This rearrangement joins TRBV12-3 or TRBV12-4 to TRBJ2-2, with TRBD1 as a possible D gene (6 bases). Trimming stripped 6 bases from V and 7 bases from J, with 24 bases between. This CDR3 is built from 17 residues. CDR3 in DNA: TGTGCCAGCAGGCCGGGACACCGGACAACCCGGGTCGGGGAGCTGTTTTTT. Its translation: CASRPGHRTTRVGELFF.

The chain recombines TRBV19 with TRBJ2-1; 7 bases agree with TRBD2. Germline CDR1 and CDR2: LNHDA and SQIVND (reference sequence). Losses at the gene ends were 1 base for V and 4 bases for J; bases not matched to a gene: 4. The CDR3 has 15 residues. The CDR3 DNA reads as TGTGCCAGTAGTATAGCTAGCGGCGTATACAATGAGCAGTTCTTC. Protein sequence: CASSIASGVYNEQFF.